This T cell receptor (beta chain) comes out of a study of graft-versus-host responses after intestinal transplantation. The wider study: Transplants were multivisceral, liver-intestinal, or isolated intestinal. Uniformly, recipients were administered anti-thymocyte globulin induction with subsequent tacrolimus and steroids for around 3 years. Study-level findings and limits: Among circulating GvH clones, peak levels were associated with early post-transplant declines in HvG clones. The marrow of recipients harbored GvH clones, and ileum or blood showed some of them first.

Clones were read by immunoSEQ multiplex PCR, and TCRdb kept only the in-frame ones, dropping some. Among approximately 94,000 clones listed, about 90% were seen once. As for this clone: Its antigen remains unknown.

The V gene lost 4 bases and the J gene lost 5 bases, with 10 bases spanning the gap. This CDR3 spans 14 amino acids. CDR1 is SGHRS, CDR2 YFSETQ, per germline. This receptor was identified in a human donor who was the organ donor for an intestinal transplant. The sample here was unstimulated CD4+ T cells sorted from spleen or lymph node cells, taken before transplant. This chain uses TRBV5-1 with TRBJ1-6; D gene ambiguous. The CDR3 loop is CASSLSGDNSPLHF. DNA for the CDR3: TGCGCCAGCAGCCTGTCCGGAGATAATTCACCCCTCCACTTT.